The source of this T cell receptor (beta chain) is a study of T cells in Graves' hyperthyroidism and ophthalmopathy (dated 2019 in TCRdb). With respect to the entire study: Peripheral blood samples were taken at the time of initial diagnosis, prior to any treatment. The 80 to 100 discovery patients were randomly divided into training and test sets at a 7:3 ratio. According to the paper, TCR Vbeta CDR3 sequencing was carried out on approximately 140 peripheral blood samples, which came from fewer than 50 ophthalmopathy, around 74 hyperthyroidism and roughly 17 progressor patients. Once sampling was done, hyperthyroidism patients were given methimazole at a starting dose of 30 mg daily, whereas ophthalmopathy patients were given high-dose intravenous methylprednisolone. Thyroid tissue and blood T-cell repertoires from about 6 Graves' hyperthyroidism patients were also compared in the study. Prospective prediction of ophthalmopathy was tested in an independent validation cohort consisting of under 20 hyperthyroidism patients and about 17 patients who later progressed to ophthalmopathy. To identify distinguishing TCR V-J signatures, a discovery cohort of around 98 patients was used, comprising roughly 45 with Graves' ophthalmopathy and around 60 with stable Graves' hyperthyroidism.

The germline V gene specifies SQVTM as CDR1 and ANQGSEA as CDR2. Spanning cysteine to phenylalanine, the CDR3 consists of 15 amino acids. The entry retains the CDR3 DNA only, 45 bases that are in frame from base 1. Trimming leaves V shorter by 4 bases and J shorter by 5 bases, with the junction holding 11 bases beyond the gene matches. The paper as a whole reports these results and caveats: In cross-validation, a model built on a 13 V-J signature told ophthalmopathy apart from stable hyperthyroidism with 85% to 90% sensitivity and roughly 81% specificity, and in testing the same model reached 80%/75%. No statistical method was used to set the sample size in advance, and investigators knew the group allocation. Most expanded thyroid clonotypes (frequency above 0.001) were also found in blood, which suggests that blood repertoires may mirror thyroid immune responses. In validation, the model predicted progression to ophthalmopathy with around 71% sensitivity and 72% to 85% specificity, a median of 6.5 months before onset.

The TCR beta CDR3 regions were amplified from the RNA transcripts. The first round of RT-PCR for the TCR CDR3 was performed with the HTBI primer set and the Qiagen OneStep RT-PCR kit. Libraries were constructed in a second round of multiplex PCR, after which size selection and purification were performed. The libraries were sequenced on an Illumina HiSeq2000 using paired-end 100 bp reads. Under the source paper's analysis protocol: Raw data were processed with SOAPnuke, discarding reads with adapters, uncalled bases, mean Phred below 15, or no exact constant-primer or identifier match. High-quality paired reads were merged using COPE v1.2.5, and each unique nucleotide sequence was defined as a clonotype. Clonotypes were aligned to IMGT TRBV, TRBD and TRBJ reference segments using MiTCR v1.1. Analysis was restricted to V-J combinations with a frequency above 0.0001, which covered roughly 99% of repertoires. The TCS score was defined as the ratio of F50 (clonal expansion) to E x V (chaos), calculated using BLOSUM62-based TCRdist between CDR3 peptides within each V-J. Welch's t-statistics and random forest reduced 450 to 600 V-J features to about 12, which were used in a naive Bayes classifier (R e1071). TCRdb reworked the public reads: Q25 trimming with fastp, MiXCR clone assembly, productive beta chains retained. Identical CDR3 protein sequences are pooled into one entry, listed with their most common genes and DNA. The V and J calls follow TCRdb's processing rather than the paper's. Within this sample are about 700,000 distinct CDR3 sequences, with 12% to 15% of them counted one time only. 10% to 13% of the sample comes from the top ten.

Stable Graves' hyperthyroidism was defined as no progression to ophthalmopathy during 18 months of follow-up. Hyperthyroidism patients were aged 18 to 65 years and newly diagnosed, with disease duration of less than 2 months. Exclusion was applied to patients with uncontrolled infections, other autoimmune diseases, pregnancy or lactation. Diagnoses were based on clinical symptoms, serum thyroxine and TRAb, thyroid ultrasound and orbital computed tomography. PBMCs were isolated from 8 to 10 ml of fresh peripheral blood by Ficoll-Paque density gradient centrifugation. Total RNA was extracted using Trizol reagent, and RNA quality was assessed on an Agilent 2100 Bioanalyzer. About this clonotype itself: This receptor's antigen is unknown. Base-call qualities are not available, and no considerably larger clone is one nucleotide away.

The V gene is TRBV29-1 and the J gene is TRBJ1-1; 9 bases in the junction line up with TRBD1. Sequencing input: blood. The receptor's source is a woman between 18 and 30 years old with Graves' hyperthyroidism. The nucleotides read TGCAGCGTTGGGGGAAACAGGGGGCGCTGGACTGAAGCTTTCTTT. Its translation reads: CSVGGNRGRWTEAFF.